This is a list of T cell receptor beta chains from one sample in a study of blood T cell repertoires in COVID-19. Clones were read by immunoSEQ multiplex PCR, and TCRdb kept only the in-frame ones, dropping some. The sample yields over 200,000 clones, 87% seen once. Material: PBMCs or T cells enriched from blood (not recorded which). The receptors derive from a young man who had recovered from COVID-19. Both conserved end residues are part of each CDR3. Fields, in order: clone size, J gene, D gene, V gene, CDR3 protein, CDR3 DNA. D genes are given only for firm matches. A clone size is listed for some rows: how often the clone was seen (once, few, many), or a class if it is expanded.

- TRBJ2-2 TRBD2 TRBV11-2 CASSLRLAGQNTGELFF TGTGCCAGCAGCTTACGGCTAGCGGGCCAGAACACCGGGGAGCTGTTTTTT
- TRBJ1-1 TRBD1 TRBV5-1 CASSLPGLRGPNTEAFF TGCGCCAGCAGCTTACCGGGCTTGAGGGGGCCGAACACTGAAGCTTTCTTT
- TRBJ1-1 - TRBV7-9 CASRTMNTEAFF TGTGCCAGCAGGACTATGAACACTGAAGCTTTCTTT
- TRBJ1-2 TRBD1 TRBV4-3 CASSPQVPGQGESGYTF TGCGCCAGCAGCCCTCAAGTTCCGGGACAGGGAGAGAGTGGCTACACCTTC
- TRBJ1-3 - TRBV27 CASSVDSLSGNTIYF TGTGCCAGCAGTGTAGACAGCCTCTCTGGAAACACCATATATTTT
- TRBJ2-3 - TRBV6-2/TRBV6-3 CASSPLGGSSTDTQYF TGTGCCAGCAGTCCCCTTGGGGGGTCTAGCACAGATACGCAGTATTTT
- TRBJ2-6 - TRBV19 CASSLSDSGANVLTF TGTGCCAGTAGTCTATCTGACTCTGGGGCCAACGTCCTGACTTTC
- TRBJ2-6 - TRBV2 CASRVGHASSIANVLTF TGTGCCAGCAGGGTGGGACACGCAAGCTCGATTGCCAACGTCCTGACTTTC
- TRBJ2-7 - TRBV14 CASSLTGGISYEQYF TGTGCCAGCAGCCTGACAGGTGGTATTTCCTACGAGCAGTACTTC
- TRBJ1-3 TRBD1 TRBV7-6 CASSSRTGSGNTIYF TGTGCCAGCAGCTCCCGGACAGGGAGTGGAAACACCATATATTTT
- TRBJ1-5 TRBD1 TRBV2 CASRWDRSNQPQHF TGTGCCAGCAGATGGGACAGGAGCAATCAGCCCCAGCATTTT
- TRBJ2-1 TRBD2 TRBV2 CASPGLAGVGEQFF TGTGCCAGCCCGGGACTAGCGGGAGTAGGTGAGCAGTTCTTC
- TRBJ2-1 TRBD2 TRBV7-9 CASSLARTSGNNEQFF TGTGCCAGCAGCTTAGCAAGGACTAGCGGGAACAATGAGCAGTTCTTC
- TRBJ1-6 TRBD1 TRBV5-1 CASSAGQGMSSPLHF TGCGCCAGCAGCGCCGGACAGGGGATGAGCTCACCCCTCCACTTT
- TRBJ1-1 - TRBV5-1 CASSLLALNTEAFF TGCGCCAGCAGCTTGCTGGCCCTGAACACTGAAGCTTTCTTT
- TRBJ2-3 - TRBV7-2 CASSLGTPRTDTQYF TGTGCCAGCAGCTTGGGGACTCCACGCACAGATACGCAGTATTTT
- TRBJ2-7 - TRBV10-2 CASSEGHEQYF TGCGCCAGCAGTGAGGGGCACGAGCAGTACTTC
few TRBJ2-2 - TRBV5-6 CASSLKTGLGTGELFF TGTGCCAGCAGCTTGAAGACAGGCCTGGGCACCGGGGAGCTGTTTTTT
- TRBJ2-2 - TRBV5-1 CASSFVTANTGELFF TGCGCCAGCAGCTTCGTGACAGCAAACACCGGGGAGCTGTTTTTT
once TRBJ2-3 - TRBV10-3 CAISVSPSRGTDTQYF TGTGCCATCAGTGTTAGCCCCAGTCGGGGCACAGATACGCAGTATTTT
- TRBJ2-7 TRBD2 TRBV19 CASRDRGDYEQYF TGTGCCAGTCGGGACCGGGGGGACTACGAGCAGTACTTC
- TRBJ2-7 TRBD1 TRBV4-1 CASSQDPRDRTFYEQYF TGCGCCAGCAGCCAAGATCCCCGGGACAGGACTTTCTACGAGCAGTACTTC
- TRBJ2-3 - TRBV4-2 CASSQDNAGTDTQYF TGTGCCAGCAGCCAAGATAACGCGGGCACAGATACGCAGTATTTT
- TRBJ2-7 - TRBV6-5 CASSRLGNTYEQYF TGTGCCAGCAGCCGTCTAGGCAACACCTACGAGCAGTACTTC
- TRBJ1-2 TRBD1 TRBV6-5 CASREGQTDSGYTF TGTGCCAGCAGGGAGGGACAGACGGACTCTGGCTACACCTTC
- TRBJ1-2 TRBD1 TRBV10-3 CAINEQTGGDGYTF TGTGCCATCAACGAACAAACAGGGGGGGATGGCTACACCTTC
- TRBJ1-1 - TRBV19 CASSTGDQNTEAFF TGTGCCAGTAGTACCGGAGATCAGAACACTGAAGCTTTCTTT
once TRBJ1-5 - TRBV27 CASSSNEGGSSNQPQHF TGTGCCAGCAGCTCAAATGAGGGAGGAAGTAGCAATCAGCCCCAGCATTTT
- TRBJ1-5 - TRBV27 CASGSTREAQPQHF TGTGCCAGCGGATCGACGAGGGAGGCTCAGCCCCAGCATTTT
- TRBJ2-2 TRBD2 TRBV6-2/TRBV6-3 CASSDAQRGGDTGELFF TGTGCCAGCAGTGATGCACAGCGGGGGGGCGACACCGGGGAGCTGTTTTTT
- TRBJ1-5 - TRBV28 CASSLPGYSNQPQHF TGTGCCAGCAGTTTACCAGGATATAGCAATCAGCCCCAGCATTTT
- TRBJ1-1 - TRBV28 CASSLVGYVGTEAFF TGTGCCAGCAGTTTAGTCGGTTACGTCGGCACTGAAGCTTTCTTT
- TRBJ2-1 TRBD2 TRBV5-1 CASSTTSGIQGEQFF TGCGCCAGCAGCACGACTAGCGGGATCCAGGGTGAGCAGTTCTTC
few TRBJ1-2 - TRBV6-5 CASSSGGEVNGYTF TGTGCCAGCAGCTCCGGAGGGGAGGTAAATGGCTACACCTTC
- TRBJ1-2 - TRBV18 CASSPQGPGDGYTF TGTGCCAGCTCACCACAGGGGCCTGGAGATGGCTACACCTTC
- TRBJ2-5 TRBD1 TRBV7-2 CASSSGQGGTQYF TGTGCCAGCAGCTCGGGACAGGGAGGGACCCAGTACTTC
- TRBJ1-5 - TRBV2 CASNGDDQPQHF TGTGCCAGCAACGGAGATGATCAGCCCCAGCATTTT
- TRBJ2-3 - TRBV5-1 CASSLGGGFPTDTQYF TGCGCCAGCAGCTTGGGTGGGGGGTTCCCCACAGATACGCAGTATTTT
- TRBJ1-4 - TRBV6-5 CASSTNAGGSEKLFF TGTGCCAGCAGTACCAACGCGGGCGGGAGTGAAAAACTGTTTTTT
- TRBJ2-2 - TRBV5-4 CASSLATDTGELFF TGTGCCAGCAGCTTGGCGACAGACACCGGGGAGCTGTTTTTT
few TRBJ1-2 TRBD1 TRBV6-5 CASSSGTGNGYTF TGTGCCAGCAGTTCCGGGACAGGGAATGGCTACACCTTC
- TRBJ2-3 TRBD1 TRBV19 CASGDRGWITDTQYF TGTGCCAGTGGGGACAGGGGTTGGATCACAGATACGCAGTATTTT
- TRBJ2-2 TRBD2 TRBV9 CASSAGGLAGYTGELFF TGTGCCAGCAGCGCAGGCGGACTAGCGGGGTACACCGGGGAGCTGTTTTTT
- TRBJ1-5 - TRBV6-2/TRBV6-3 CASSLGGFSNQPQHF TGTGCCAGCAGTTTGGGGGGGTTTAGCAATCAGCCCCAGCATTTT
- TRBJ2-7 TRBD2 TRBV10-2 CASSEGTSGRREQYF TGCGCCAGCAGTGAGGGGACTAGCGGGAGACGCGAGCAGTACTTC
- TRBJ2-7 - TRBV25-1 CASSGGLPPYEQYF TGTGCCAGCAGTGGTGGGCTTCCCCCCTACGAGCAGTACTTC
- TRBJ2-1 - TRBV4-2 CASSQDQGPYNEQFF TGTGCCAGCAGCCAAGATCAGGGTCCCTACAATGAGCAGTTCTTC
- TRBJ2-7 TRBD1 TRBV5-1 CASSLGQDLYEQYF TGCGCCAGCAGCCTCGGACAGGACTTGTACGAGCAGTACTTC
few TRBJ2-7 - TRBV6-5 CASSPRAGGTYEQYF TGTGCCAGCAGCCCGAGGGCAGGGGGGACCTACGAGCAGTACTTC
- TRBJ2-5 TRBD2 TRBV20-1 CSALGGTGQYF TGCAGTGCTTTGGGGGGGACGGGCCAGTACTTC
- TRBJ2-1 TRBD2 TRBV2 CASQPGLAGAYNEQFF TGTGCCAGCCAACCTGGACTAGCGGGAGCCTACAATGAGCAGTTCTTC
- TRBJ2-5 TRBD2 TRBV4-1 CASSQRVAGGETQYF TGCGCCAGCAGCCAAAGAGTAGCGGGGGGAGAGACCCAGTACTTC
- TRBJ1-5 TRBD1 TRBV18 CASSPNGQGTNQPQHF TGTGCCAGCTCACCGAATGGACAGGGGACGAATCAGCCCCAGCATTTT
- TRBJ2-3 TRBD2 TRBV20-1 CSASPTWTSGSLAQYF TGCAGTGCTAGTCCCACCTGGACTAGCGGGAGTCTGGCGCAGTATTTT
- TRBJ1-1 - TRBV2 CASSDLGGTEAFF TGTGCCAGCAGTGATTTGGGGGGCACTGAAGCTTTCTTT
- TRBJ1-1 TRBD1 TRBV2 CASRASGTAAEAFF TGTGCCAGCAGGGCCTCCGGGACAGCCGCAGAAGCTTTCTTT
- TRBJ2-7 - TRBV6-5 CASSYSGGAGDEQYF TGTGCCAGCAGTTACTCCGGGGGAGCCGGCGACGAGCAGTACTTC
few TRBJ1-5 - TRBV7-3 CASSPTLHRESNQPQHF TGTGCCAGCAGCCCAACGCTCCACAGGGAGAGCAATCAGCCCCAGCATTTT
once TRBJ2-7 - TRBV5-1 CASSLSRNSRIHSYEQYF TGCGCCAGCAGCTTGTCGCGAAACAGCCGAATACACTCCTACGAGCAGTACTTC